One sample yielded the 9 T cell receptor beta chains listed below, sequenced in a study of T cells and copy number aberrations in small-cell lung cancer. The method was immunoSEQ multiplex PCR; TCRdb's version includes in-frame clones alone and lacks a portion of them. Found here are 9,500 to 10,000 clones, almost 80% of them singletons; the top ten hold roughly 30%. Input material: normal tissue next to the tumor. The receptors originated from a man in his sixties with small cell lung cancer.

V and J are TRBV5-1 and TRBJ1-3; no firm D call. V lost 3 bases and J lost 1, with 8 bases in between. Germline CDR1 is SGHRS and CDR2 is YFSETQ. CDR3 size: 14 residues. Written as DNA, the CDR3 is TGCGCCAGCAGCTATGTGGGGTCTGGAAACACCATATATTTT. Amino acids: CASSYVGSGNTIYF.

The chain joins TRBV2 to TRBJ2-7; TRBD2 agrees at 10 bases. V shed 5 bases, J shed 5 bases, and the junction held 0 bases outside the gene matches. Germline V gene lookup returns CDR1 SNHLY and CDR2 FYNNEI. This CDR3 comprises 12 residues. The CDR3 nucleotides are TGTGCCAGCAGTCTAGCGGGAGACGAGCAGTACTTC. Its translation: CASSLAGDEQYF.

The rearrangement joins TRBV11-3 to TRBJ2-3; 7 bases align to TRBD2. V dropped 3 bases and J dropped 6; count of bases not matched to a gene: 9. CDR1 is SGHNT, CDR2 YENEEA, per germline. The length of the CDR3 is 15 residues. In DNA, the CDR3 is TGTGCCAGCAGCTTCTTAGCGGGCGTTACCGATACGCAGTATTTT. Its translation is CASSFLAGVTDTQYF.

The CDR3 region has the DNA TGTGCCAGCAGACTAGGAGGGTCCTACGAGCAGTACTTC. This gives the protein CASRLGGSYEQYF. The genes are TRBV25-1 and TRBJ2-7, with D maybe TRBD2 (6 bases). V lost 6 bases to trimming and J lost 1 base, with 10 bases between them. The germline V gene has CDR1 MGHDK and CDR2 SYGVNS. This CDR3 has 13 residues.

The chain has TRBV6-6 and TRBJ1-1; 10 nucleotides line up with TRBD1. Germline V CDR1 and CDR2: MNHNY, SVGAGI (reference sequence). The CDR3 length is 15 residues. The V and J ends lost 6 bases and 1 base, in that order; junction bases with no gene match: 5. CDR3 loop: CASSPGQGWNTEAFF. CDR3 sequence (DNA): TGTGCCAGCAGCCCGGGACAGGGGTGGAACACTGAAGCTTTCTTT.

CDR3 sequence reads: CASSDTGASRHEQFF. CDR3 nucleotide sequence: TGTGCCAGCAGTGACACCGGGGCCAGTCGCCATGAGCAGTTCTTC. The rearrangement links TRBV6-4 to TRBJ2-1; the D call may be TRBD1 or TRBD2 (5 bases each). The CDR3 loop spans 15 amino acids. In germline, CDR1 is MRHNA, CDR2 SNTAGT. Trimming took off 2 bases at V and 8 bases at J, with 16 bases between the two ends.

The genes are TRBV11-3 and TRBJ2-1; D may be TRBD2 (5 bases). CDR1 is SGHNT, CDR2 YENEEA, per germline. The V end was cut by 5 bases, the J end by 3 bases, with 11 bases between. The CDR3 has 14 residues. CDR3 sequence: CASSPEGIYNEQFF. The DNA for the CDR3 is TGTGCCAGCAGCCCCGAGGGCATCTACAATGAGCAGTTCTTC.

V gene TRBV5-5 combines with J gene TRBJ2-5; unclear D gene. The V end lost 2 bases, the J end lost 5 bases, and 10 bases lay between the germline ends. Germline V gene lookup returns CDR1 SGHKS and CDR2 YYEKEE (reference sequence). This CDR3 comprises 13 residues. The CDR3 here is CASSLYERETQYF. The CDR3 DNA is TGTGCCAGCAGCTTATATGAAAGGGAGACCCAGTACTTC.

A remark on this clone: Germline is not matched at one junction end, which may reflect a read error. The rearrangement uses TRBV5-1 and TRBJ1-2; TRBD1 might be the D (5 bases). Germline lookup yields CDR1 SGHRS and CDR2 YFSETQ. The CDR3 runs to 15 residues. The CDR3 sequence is CASSPSTDSGTSANF. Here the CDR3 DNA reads TGCGCCAGCAGCCCCTCGACTGACAGTGGCACCTCCGCGAACTTC. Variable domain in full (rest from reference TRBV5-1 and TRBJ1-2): KAGVTQTPRYLIKTRGQQVTLSCSPISGHRSVSWYQQTPGQGLQFLFEYFSETQRNKGNFPGRFSGRQFSNSRSEMNVSTLELGDSALYLCASSPSTDSGTSANFGSGTRLTVV.